The following is a T cell receptor (beta chain) sequence with its context. Authors' processing steps: Nucleated cell number was recorded as an estimate derived from reference gene primer amplification. Clones were read by immunoSEQ multiplex PCR, and TCRdb kept only the in-frame ones, dropping some. For V, J and clone size, that table is used; D and trimming come from the DNA. The sample comprises around 220,000 clones, 75% to 90% of which are singletons, and approximately 5.3% rests with the top ten. This sample was included in a study of blood T cell repertoires in COVID-19. Study information: COVID-19 samples from acute and convalescent phases originated in the United States, Italy and Spain. T cells, B-cell-depleted T cells, or PBMCs provided the cDNA or gDNA that served as material.

The CDR3 is 17 amino acids. Germline CDR1 reads SGHTA; CDR2 reads FQGNSA. Trimming removed 4 bases from V and 5 bases from J; junction bases left unmatched: 13. The chain has TRBV7-2 and TRBJ2-5; 10 bases line up with TRBD2. Sequencing was performed on peripheral blood. This receptor was identified in a human donor in a cohort sampled during active COVID-19. CDR3 bases: TGTGCCAGCAGCTCCCAGTGGGTAGCGGGAGGTTGGGAGACCCAGTACTTC. Protein sequence: CASSSQWVAGGWETQYF.